The subject of this entry is one T cell receptor beta chain. Its specificity is unknown. This sample was included in a study of T cells in pancreatic ductal adenocarcinoma. Broader study findings: Enrichment of CD45RO+ effector over naive T cells in tumors may bias clonality. Tumor samples had fewer productive templates and 6.5 to 10-fold fewer unique clonotypes than blood.

TCRdb's copy holds only in-frame clones and misses some; the assay was immunoSEQ multiplex PCR. This table holds 97,000 or so clones, nearly 95% found once. The CDR3 has 14 residues. Trimming removed 0 bases at V and 7 bases at J, with 10 bases between. Per germline, CDR1 MNHEY and CDR2 SVGAGI. No neoadjuvant therapy was given to the selected pancreatic ductal adenocarcinoma patients before their surgery. Sequenced input: PBMCs. The TCR originated in a human donor with pancreatic ductal adenocarcinoma. The chain carries TRBV6-5 and TRBJ1-5, with D possibly matching TRBD1 (6 bases). Here the CDR3 DNA reads TGTGCCAGCAGTTACTCGGACAGAAGACAGCCCCAGCATTTT. Its protein product is CASSYSDRRQPQHF.